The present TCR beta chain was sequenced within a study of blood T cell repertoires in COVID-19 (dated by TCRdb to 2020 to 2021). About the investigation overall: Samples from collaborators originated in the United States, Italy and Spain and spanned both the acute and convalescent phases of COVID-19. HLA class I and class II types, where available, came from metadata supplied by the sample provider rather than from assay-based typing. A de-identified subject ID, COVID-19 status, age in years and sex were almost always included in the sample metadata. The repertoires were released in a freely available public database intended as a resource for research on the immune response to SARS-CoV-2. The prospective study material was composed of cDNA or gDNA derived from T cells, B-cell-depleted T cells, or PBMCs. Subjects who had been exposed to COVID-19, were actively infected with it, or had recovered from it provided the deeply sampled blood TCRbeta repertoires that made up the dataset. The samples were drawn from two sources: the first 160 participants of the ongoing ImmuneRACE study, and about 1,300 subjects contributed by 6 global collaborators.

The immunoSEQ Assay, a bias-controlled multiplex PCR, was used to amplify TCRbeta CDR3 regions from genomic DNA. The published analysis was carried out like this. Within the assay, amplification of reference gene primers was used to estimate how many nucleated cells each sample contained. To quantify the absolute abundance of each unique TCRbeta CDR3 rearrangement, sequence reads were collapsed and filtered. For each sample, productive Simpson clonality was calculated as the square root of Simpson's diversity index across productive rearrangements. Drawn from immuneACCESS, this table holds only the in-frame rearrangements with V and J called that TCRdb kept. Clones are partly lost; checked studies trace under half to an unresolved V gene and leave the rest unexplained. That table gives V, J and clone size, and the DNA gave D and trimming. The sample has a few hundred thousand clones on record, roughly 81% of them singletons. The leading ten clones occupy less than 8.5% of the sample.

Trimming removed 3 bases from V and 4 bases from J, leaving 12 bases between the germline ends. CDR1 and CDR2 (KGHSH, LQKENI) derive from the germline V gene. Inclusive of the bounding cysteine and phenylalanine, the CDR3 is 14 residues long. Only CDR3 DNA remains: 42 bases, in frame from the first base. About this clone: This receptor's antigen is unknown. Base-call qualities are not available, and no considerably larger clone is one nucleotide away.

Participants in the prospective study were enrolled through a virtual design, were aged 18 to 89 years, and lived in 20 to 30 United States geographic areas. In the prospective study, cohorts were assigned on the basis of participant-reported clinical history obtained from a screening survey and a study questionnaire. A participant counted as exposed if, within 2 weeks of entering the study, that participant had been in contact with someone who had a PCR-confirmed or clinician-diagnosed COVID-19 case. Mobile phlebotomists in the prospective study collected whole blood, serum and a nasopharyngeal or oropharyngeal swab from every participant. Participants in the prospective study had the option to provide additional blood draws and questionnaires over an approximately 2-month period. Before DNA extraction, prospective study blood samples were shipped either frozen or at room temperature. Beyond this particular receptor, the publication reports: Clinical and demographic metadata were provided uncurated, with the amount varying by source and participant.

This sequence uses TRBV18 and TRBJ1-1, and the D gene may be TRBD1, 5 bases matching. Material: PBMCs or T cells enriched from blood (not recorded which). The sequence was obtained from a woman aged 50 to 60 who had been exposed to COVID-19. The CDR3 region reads CASSPAGSPTEAFF. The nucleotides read TGTGCCAGCTCACCGGCAGGGTCCCCCACTGAAGCTTTCTTT.